Listed below are T cell receptor beta chains from one sample, sequenced in a study of memory CD4+ T cells and cytomegalovirus serostatus. Assay used: immunoSEQ multiplex PCR; TCRdb lists only in-frame clones, some missing. Of some 26,000 clones listed, more than 75% are singletons. Sequencing input: memory CD4+ T cells from blood. The receptors come from an adult in good health and CMV-seronegative. The CDR3 runs from the conserved cysteine through the conserved F or W. D genes are given only for firm matches. Some rows mark clone size as missing; the rest say once, few, many or name a class of expanded clone.

d_call j_call clone_size v_call cdr3_nt cdr3_aa
NA TRBJ1-2 few TRBV27 TGTGCCAGCAGTTTATCACCTTTGGCGCAGAAATATGGCTACACCTTC CASSLSPLAQKYGYTF
NA TRBJ2-7 NA TRBV29-1 TGCAGCGTTGGGTTGGGCTGGGAGCAGTACTTC CSVGLGWEQYF
NA TRBJ2-1 few TRBV9 TGTGCCAGCAGCGTAGTCGACAGACCCTCCTACAATGAGCAGTTCTTC CASSVVDRPSYNEQFF
NA TRBJ1-5 few TRBV29-1 TGCAGCGTCGTGGTCAGCCACAATCAGCCCCAGCATTTT CSVVVSHNQPQHF
NA TRBJ1-5 few TRBV4-2 TGTGCCAGCAGCCAAGACAGGGGCAATCAGCCCCAGCATTTT CASSQDRGNQPQHF
TRBD1 TRBJ1-6 NA TRBV10-3 TGTGCCATCAGTGTAGAGGACAGGGGGCAAAGCTCCTATAATTCACCCCTCCACTTT CAISVEDRGQSSYNSPLHF
TRBD1 TRBJ1-3 NA TRBV5-1 TGCGCCAGCAGGGGACAGGGGAGCTCTGGAAACACCATATATTTT CASRGQGSSGNTIYF
TRBD1 TRBJ2-1 NA TRBV10-2 TGCGCCAGCCTGGGGACAGCCACGATGCAGTTCTTC CASLGTATMQFF
TRBD1 TRBJ2-3 NA TRBV11-2 TGTGCCAGCAGCTTTGAGGGACAGAAATCCACAGATACGCAGTATTTT CASSFEGQKSTDTQYF
NA TRBJ2-1 NA TRBV7-7 TGTGCTAGCAGCTTAGGTTCCGCAGCCTACAATGAGCAGTTCTTC CASSLGSAAYNEQFF